This TCR beta chain was retrieved from a study of blood T cell repertoires in COVID-19. This CDR3 comprises 15 residues. V was clipped by 4 bases and J by 4 bases, with 16 bases between them. Germline V gene data show CDR1 as SGDLS and CDR2 as YYNGEE. Sequencing was performed with immunoSEQ multiplex PCR; in TCRdb, only in-frame clones are kept and a portion is missing. The table includes 350,000 to 450,000 clones, 85% detected once. The gene calls are TRBV9 and TRBJ2-3; maybe TRBD2 (5 bases). The sequenced sample was peripheral blood. The sequence came from a woman aged 18-29 years with acute or convalescent COVID-19. Here the CDR3 reads CASSYRDPRSDTQYF. CDR3 sequence (DNA): TGTGCCAGCAGCTACCGGGATCCTAGATCAGATACGCAGTATTTT.